This T cell receptor beta chain was retrieved from a study of CD8+CD57+ T cells in acquired aplastic anemia. Study as a whole: DNA per sorted CD4+ or CD8+ sample ranged about 0.19 to 30 ug, averaging around 3.1 ug. Study conclusions and caveats: Sharing between patients and controls was observed for twenty-nine CD8+ CDR3 sequences.

The study profiled TCR beta VDJ and CDR3 using genomic DNA as template. Using its own MiXCR run on the reads, TCRdb lists one record per CDR3 protein. The sample consists of roughly 240,000 distinct CDR3 sequences, roughly half of them appearing once. The authors sequenced patients whose flow cytometry had shown CD8+CD57+ cell expansion. None of the patients had been given any therapy when their blood was sampled. The germline CDR1 and CDR2 sequences are KGHDR and SFDVKD. The CDR3 consists of 14 residues. The germline V and J ends were trimmed by 3 bases and 5 bases, with 12 bases remaining between them. As for this clonotype: Its target is unknown.

The receptor comes from a human donor with aplastic anemia. The sequenced material came from sorted CD4+, CD8+, or CD8+CD57+ T cells (not recorded which) from PBMCs. The chain recombines TRBV24-1 with TRBJ1-1; the D is unclear. CDR3 DNA sequence: TGTGCCACCAGTGATCCGCGGGGAGGGACTGAAGCTTTCTTT. Protein sequence: CATSDPRGGTEAFF.